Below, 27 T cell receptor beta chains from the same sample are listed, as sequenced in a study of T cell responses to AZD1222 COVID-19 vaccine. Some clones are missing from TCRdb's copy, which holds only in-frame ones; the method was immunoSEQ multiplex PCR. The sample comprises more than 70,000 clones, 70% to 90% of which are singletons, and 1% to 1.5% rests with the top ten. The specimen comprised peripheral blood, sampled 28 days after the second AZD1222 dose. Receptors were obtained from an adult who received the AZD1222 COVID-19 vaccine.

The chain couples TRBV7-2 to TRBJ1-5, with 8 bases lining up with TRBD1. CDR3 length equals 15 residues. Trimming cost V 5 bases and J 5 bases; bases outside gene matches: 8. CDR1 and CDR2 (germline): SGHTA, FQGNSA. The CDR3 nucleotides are TGTGCCAGCAGCCTCAGGACAGGGTCCGATCAGCCCCAGCATTTT. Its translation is CASSLRTGSDQPQHF. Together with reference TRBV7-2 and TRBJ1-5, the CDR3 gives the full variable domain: GAGVSQSPSNKVTEKGKDVELRCDPISGHTALYWYRQSLGQGLEFLIYFQGNSAPDKSGLPSDRFSAERTGGSVSTLTIQRTQQEDSAVYLCASSLRTGSDQPQHFGDGTRLSIL.

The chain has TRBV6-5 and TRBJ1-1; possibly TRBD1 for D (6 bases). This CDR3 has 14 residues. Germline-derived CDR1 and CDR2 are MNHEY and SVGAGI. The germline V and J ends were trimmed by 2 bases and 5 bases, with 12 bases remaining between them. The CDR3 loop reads CASSYLRGQTEAFF. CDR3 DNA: TGTGCCAGCAGTTACCTCAGGGGTCAGACTGAAGCTTTCTTT.

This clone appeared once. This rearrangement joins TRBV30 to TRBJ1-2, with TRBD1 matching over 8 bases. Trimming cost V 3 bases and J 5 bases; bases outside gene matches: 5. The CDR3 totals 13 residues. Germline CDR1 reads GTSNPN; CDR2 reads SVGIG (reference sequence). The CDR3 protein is CAWRGQEGYGYTF. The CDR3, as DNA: TGTGCCTGGAGGGGACAGGAGGGGTATGGCTACACCTTC.

The chain's CDR3 is CASSIRAGTGSYEQYF. The CDR3 coding sequence is TGTGCCAGTAGTATTCGGGCCGGGACAGGTTCCTACGAGCAGTACTTC. The rearrangement links TRBV19 to TRBJ2-7; 8 bases line up with TRBD1. The V and J ends lost 3 bases and 1 base, in that order; junction bases with no gene match: 8. Germline values: CDR1 LNHDA, CDR2 SQIVND (reference sequence). The CDR3 runs 16 residues.

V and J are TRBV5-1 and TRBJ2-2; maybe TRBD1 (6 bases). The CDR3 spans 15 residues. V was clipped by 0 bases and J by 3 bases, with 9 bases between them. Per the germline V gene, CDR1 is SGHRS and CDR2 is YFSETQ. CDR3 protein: CASSLGGPYTGELFF. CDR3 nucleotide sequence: TGCGCCAGCAGCTTGGGGGGGCCCTACACCGGGGAGCTGTTTTTT. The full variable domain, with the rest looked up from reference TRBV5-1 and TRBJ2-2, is KAGVTQTPRYLIKTRGQQVTLSCSPISGHRSVSWYQQTPGQGLQFLFEYFSETQRNKGNFPGRFSGRQFSNSRSEMNVSTLELGDSALYLCASSLGGPYTGELFFGEGSRLTVL.

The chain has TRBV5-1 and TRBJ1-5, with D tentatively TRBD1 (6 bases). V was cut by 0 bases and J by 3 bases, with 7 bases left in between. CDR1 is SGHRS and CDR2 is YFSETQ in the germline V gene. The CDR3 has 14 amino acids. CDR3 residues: CASSLGQANQPQHF. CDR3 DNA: TGCGCCAGCAGCTTGGGACAGGCCAATCAGCCCCAGCATTTT. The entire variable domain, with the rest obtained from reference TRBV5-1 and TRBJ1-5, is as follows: KAGVTQTPRYLIKTRGQQVTLSCSPISGHRSVSWYQQTPGQGLQFLFEYFSETQRNKGNFPGRFSGRQFSNSRSEMNVSTLELGDSALYLCASSLGQANQPQHFGDGTRLSIL.

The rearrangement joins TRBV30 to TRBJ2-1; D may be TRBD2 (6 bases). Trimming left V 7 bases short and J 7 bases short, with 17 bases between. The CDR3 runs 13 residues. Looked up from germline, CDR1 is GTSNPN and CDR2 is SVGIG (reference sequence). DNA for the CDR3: TGTGCCTCTACTAGCCCACGGGGGAATGAGCAGTTCTTC. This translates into CASTSPRGNEQFF.

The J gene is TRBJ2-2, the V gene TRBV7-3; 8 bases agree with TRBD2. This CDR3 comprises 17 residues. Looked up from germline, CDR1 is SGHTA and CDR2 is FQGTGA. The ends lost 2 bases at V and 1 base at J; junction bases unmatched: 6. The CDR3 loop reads CASSLGPSGRNTGELFF. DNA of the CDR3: TGTGCCAGCAGCTTAGGTCCGAGCGGGAGGAACACCGGGGAGCTGTTTTTT.

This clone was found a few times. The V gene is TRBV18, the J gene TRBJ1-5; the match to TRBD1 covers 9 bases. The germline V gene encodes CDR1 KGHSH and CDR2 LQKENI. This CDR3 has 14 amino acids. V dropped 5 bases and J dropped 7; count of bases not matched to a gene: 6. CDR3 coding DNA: TGTGCCAGCTCATCGACAGGGGGTGCGCAGCCCCAGCATTTT. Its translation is CASSSTGGAQPQHF. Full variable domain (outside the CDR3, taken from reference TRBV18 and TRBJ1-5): NAGVMQNPRHLVRRRGQEARLRCSPMKGHSHVYWYRQLPEEGLKFMVYLQKENIIDESGMPKERFSAEFPKEGPSILRIQQVVRGDSAAYFCASSSTGGAQPQHFGDGTRLSIL.

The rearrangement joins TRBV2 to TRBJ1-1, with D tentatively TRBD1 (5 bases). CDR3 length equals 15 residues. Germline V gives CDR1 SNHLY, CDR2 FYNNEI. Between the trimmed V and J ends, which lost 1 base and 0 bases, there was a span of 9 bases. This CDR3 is CASSEVGPLNTEAFF. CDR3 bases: TGTGCCAGCAGTGAAGTGGGACCGTTGAACACTGAAGCTTTCTTT.

CDR3 sequence reads: CASSTEWGSTDTQYF. The CDR3 DNA reads as TGTGCCAGCAGTACAGAATGGGGGAGCACAGATACGCAGTATTTT. The chain has TRBV6-2 or TRBV6-3 and TRBJ2-3, with D possibly called TRBD1 or TRBD2 (5 bases each). The CDR3 contains 15 residues. Germline V gene data show CDR1 as MNHEY and CDR2 as SVGEGT. The germline V and J ends were trimmed by 5 bases and 0 bases, with 12 bases remaining between them.

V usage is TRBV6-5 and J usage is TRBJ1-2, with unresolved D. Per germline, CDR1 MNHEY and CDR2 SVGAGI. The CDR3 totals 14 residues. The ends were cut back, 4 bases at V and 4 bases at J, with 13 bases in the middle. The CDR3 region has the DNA TGTGCCAGCAGTTCCTCCCCTGGCAGCTATGGCTACACCTTC. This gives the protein CASSSSPGSYGYTF.

The CDR3 bases are TGTGCCAGCAGTTTATCGGGCAGGGGGGACGAGCAGTACTTC. Translation gives CASSLSGRGDEQYF. The chain combines TRBV27 with TRBJ2-7; D perhaps matches TRBD1 (7 bases). CDR3 length: 14 amino acids. Germline CDR1 and CDR2: MNHEY and SMNVEV (reference sequence). Trimming removed 0 bases at V and 5 bases at J, with 11 bases between.

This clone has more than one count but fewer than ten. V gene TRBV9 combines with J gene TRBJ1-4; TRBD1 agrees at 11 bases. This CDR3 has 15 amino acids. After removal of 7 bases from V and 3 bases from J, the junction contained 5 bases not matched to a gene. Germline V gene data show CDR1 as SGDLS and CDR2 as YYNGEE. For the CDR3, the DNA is TGTGCCAGCTCCGGGACAGGGGGACCTAATGAAAAACTGTTTTTT. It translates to CASSGTGGPNEKLFF.

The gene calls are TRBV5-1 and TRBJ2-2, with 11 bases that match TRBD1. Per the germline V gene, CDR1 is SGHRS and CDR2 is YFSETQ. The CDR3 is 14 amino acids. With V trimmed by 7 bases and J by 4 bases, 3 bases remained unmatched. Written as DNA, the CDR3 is TGCGCCAGCGGACAGGGGGCTAGCACCGGGGAGCTGTTTTTT. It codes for CASGQGASTGELFF. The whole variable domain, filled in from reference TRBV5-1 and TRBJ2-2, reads KAGVTQTPRYLIKTRGQQVTLSCSPISGHRSVSWYQQTPGQGLQFLFEYFSETQRNKGNFPGRFSGRQFSNSRSEMNVSTLELGDSALYLCASGQGASTGELFFGEGSRLTVL.

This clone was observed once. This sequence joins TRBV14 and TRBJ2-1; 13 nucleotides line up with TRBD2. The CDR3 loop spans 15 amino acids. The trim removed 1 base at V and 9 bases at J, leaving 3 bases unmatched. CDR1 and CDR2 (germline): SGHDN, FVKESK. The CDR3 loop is CASSQGLAGGGEQFF. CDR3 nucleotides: TGTGCCAGCAGCCAAGGACTAGCGGGAGGCGGTGAGCAGTTCTTC.

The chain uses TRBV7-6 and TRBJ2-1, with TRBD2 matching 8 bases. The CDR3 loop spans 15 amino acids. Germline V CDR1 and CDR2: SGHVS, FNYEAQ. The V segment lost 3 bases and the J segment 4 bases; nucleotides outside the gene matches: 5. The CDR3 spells CASSLSSGAYNEQFF. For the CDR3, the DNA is TGTGCCAGCAGCTTGAGTAGCGGGGCTTACAATGAGCAGTTCTTC.

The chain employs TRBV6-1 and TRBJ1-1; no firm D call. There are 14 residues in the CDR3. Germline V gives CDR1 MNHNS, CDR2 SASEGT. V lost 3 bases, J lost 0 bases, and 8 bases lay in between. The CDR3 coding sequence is TGTGCCAGCAGTGAGCAGAGCATGAACACTGAAGCTTTCTTT. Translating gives CASSEQSMNTEAFF.

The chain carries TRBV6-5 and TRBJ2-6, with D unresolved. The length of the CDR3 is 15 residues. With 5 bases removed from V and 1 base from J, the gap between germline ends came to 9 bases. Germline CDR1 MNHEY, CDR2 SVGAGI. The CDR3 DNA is TGTGCCAGCAGTACATGGTGGTCTGGGGCCAACGTCCTGACTTTC. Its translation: CASSTWWSGANVLTF.

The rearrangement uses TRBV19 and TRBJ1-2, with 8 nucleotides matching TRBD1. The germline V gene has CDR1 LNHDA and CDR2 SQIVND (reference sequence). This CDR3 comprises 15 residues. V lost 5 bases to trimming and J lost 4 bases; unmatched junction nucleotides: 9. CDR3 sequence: CASSPTTGAGYGYTF. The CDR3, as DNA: TGTGCCAGTAGTCCTACGACAGGGGCCGGCTATGGCTACACCTTC.

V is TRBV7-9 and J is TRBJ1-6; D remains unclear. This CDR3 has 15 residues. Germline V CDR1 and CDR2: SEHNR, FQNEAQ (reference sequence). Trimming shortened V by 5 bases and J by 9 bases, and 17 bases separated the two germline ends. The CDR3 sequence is CASSPQPSEGSPLHF. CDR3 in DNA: TGTGCCAGCAGCCCTCAACCCTCCGAGGGTTCACCCCTCCACTTT.

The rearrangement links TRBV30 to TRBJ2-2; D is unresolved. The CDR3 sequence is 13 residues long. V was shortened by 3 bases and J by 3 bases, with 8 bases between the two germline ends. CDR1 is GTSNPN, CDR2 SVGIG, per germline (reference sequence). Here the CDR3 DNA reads TGTGCCTGGAGCTACTCGTACACCGGGGAGCTGTTTTTT. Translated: CAWSYSYTGELFF.

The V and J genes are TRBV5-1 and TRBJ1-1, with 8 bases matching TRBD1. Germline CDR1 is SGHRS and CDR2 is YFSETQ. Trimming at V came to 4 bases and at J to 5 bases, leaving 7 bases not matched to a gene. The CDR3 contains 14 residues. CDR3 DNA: TGCGCCAGCAGCAAGGACAGGGAAGGGACTGAAGCTTTCTTT. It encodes CASSKDREGTEAFF.

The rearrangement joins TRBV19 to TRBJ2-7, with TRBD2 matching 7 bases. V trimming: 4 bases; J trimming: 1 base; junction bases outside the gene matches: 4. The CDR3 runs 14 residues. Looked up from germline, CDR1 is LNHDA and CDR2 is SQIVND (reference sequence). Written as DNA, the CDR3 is TGTGCCAGTAGTACGGGAGGAGCGTCCTACGAGCAGTACTTC. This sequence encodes CASSTGGASYEQYF. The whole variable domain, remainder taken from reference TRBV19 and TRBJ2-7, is DGGITQSPKYLFRKEGQNVTLSCEQNLNHDAMYWYRQDPGQGLRLIYYSQIVNDFQKGDIAEGYSVSREKKESFPLTVTSAQKNPTAFYLCASSTGGASYEQYFGPGTRLTVT.

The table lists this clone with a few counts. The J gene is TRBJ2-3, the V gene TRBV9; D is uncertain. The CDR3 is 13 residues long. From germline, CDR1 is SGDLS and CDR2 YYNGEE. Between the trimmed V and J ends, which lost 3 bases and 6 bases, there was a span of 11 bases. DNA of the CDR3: TGTGCCAGCAGCGCACCCTCAGCGGATACGCAGTATTTT. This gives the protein CASSAPSADTQYF.

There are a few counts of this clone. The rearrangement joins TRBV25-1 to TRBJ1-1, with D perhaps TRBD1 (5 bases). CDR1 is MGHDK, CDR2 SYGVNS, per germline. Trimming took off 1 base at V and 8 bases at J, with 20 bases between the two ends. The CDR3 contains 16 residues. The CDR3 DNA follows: TGTGCCAGCAGTGAATTGGGGGTGGGACCTACGTTAGAAGCTTTCTTT. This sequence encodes CASSELGVGPTLEAFF.

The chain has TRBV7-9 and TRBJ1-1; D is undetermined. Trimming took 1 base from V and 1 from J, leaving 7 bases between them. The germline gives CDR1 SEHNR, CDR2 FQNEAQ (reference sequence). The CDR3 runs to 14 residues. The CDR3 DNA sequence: TGTGCCAGCAGCTTAGGGGGTCAGAACACTGAAGCTTTCTTT. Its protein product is CASSLGGQNTEAFF. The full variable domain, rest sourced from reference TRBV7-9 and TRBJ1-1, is DTGVSQNPRHKITKRGQNVTFRCDPISEHNRLYWYRQTLGQGPEFLTYFQNEAQLEKSRLLSDRFSAERPKGSFSTLEIQRTEQGDSAMYLCASSLGGQNTEAFFGQGTRLTVV.